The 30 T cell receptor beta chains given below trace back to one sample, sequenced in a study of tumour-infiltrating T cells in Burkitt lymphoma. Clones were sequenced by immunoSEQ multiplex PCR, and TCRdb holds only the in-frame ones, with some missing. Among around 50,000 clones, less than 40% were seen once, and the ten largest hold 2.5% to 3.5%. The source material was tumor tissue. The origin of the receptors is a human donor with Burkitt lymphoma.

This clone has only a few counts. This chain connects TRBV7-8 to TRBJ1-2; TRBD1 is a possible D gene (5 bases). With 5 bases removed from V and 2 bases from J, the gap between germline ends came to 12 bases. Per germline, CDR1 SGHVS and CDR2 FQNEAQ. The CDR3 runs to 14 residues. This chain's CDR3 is CASSPGTANYGYTF. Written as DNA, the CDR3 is TGTGCCAGCAGCCCCGGGACGGCGAACTATGGCTACACCTTC.

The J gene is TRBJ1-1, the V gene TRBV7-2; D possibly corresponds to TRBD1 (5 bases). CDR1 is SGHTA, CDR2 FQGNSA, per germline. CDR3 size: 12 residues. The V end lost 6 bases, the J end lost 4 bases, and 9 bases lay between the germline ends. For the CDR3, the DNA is TGTGCCAGCAGTCGGGGGGGCACTGAAGCTTTCTTT. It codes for CASSRGGTEAFF.

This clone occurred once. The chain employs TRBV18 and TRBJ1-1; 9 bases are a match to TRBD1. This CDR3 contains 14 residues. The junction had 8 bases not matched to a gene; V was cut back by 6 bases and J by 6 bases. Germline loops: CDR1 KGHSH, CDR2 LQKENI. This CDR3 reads CASSSGQGWPEAFF. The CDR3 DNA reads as TGTGCCAGCTCTTCCGGACAGGGGTGGCCTGAAGCTTTCTTT. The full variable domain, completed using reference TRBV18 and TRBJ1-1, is NAGVMQNPRHLVRRRGQEARLRCSPMKGHSHVYWYRQLPEEGLKFMVYLQKENIIDESGMPKERFSAEFPKEGPSILRIQQVVRGDSAAYFCASSSGQGWPEAFFGQGTRLTVV.

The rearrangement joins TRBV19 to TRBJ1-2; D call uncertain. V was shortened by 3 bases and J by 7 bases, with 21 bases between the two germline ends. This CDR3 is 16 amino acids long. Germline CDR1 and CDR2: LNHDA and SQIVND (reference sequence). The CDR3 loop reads CASSIRTSIPSSGYTF. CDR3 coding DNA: TGTGCCAGTAGTATCAGGACCTCCATACCTTCGAGTGGCTACACCTTC.

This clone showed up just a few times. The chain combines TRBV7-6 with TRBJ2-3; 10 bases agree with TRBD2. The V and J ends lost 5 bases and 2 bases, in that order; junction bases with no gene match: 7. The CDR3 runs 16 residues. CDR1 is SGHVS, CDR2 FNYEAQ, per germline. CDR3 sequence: CASSIGLAADTDTQYF. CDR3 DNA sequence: TGTGCCAGCAGCATCGGACTAGCGGCCGACACAGATACGCAGTATTTT.

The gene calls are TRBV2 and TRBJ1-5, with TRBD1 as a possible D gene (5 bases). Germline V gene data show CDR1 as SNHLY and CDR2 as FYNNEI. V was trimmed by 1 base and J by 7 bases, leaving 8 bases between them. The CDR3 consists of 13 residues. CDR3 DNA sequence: TGTGCCAGCAGTGAAGGGGGGGACCAGCCCCAGCATTTT. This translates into CASSEGGDQPQHF.

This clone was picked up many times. CDR3 sequence: CASKKAGSFYGYTF. CDR3 coding DNA: TGTGCCAGCAAAAAGGCCGGGTCCTTCTATGGCTACACCTTC. The V and J genes are TRBV28 and TRBJ1-2; D uncertain. From germline, CDR1 is MDHEN and CDR2 SYDVKM. V lost 7 bases, J lost 4 bases, and 16 bases lay in between. CDR3 size: 14 residues.

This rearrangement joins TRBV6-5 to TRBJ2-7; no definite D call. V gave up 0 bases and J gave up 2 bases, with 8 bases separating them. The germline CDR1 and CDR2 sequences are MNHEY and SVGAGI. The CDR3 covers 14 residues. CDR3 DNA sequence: TGTGCCAGCAGTTACTCGAACGGTCCCTACGAGCAGTACTTC. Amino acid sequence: CASSYSNGPYEQYF.

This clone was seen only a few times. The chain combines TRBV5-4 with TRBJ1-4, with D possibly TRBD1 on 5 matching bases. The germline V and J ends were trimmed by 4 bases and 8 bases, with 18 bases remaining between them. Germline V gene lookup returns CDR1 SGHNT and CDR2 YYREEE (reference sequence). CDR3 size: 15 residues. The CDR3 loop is CASSGGTSGTEKLFF. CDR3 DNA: TGTGCCAGCAGCGGAGGGACGTCGGGAACCGAAAAACTGTTTTTT.

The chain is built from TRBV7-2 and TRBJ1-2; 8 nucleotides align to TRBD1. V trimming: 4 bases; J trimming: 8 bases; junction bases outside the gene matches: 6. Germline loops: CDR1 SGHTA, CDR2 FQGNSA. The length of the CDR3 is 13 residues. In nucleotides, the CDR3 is TGTGCCAGCAGCTCTCGGACAGGGCAGGGCTACACCTTC. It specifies CASSSRTGQGYTF.

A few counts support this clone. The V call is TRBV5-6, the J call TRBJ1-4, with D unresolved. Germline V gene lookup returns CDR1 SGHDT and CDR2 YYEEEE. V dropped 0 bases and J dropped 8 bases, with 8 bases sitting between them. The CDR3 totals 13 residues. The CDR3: CASSLDTGEKLFF. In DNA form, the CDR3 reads TGTGCCAGCAGCTTGGACACGGGGGAAAAACTGTTTTTT.

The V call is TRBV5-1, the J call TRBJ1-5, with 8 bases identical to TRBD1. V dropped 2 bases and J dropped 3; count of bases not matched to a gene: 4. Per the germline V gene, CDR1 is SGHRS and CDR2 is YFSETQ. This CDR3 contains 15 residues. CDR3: CASSLQGGDNQPQHF. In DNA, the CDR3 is TGCGCCAGCAGCTTACAGGGGGGTGACAATCAGCCCCAGCATTTT. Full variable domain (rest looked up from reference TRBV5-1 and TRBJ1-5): KAGVTQTPRYLIKTRGQQVTLSCSPISGHRSVSWYQQTPGQGLQFLFEYFSETQRNKGNFPGRFSGRQFSNSRSEMNVSTLELGDSALYLCASSLQGGDNQPQHFGDGTRLSIL.

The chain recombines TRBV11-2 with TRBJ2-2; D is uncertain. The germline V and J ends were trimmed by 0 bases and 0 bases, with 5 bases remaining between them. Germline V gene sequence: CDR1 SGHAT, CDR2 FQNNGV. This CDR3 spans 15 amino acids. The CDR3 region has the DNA TGTGCCAGCAGCTTAGACCGAGCGAACACCGGGGAGCTGTTTTTT. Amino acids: CASSLDRANTGELFF.

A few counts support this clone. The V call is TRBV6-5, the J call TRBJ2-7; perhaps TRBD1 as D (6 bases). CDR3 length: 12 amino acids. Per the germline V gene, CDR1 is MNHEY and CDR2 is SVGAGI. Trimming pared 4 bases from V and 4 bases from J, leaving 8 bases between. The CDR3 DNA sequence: TGTGCCAGCAGTTTGGACAGTTACGAGCAGTACTTC. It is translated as CASSLDSYEQYF.

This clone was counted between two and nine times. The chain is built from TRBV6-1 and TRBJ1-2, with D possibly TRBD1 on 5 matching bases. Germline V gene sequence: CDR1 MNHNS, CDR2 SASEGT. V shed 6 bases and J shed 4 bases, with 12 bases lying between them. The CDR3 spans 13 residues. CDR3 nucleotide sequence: TGTGCCAGCAGCTCAGGGTTGGGCTATGGCTACACCTTC. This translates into CASSSGLGYGYTF.

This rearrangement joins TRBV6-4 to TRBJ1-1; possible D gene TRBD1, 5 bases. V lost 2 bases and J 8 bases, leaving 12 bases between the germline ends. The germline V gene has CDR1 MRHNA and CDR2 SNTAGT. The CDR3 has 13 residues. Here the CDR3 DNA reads TGTGCCAGCAGTGACGATAAGGCAGGGGAAGCTTTCTTT. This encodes CASSDDKAGEAFF.

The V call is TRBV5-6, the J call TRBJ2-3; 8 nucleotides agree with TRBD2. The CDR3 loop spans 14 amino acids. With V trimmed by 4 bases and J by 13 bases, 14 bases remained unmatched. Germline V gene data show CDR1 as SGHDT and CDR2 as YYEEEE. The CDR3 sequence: CASSPPGGRILKYF. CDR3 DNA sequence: TGTGCCAGCAGCCCCCCGGGGGGGCGGATCTTGAAGTATTTT.

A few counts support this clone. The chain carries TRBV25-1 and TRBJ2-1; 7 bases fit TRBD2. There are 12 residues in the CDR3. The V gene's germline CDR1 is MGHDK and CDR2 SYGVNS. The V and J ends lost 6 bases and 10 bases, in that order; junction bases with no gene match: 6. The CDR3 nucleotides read TGTGCCAGCAGAGGACACGGGGGGGAGCAGTTCTTC. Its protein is CASRGHGGEQFF.

CDR3 DNA: TGTGCCAGCAGCTTCATGGGGCTGAACACTGAAGCTTTCTTT. Encoded protein: CASSFMGLNTEAFF. This chain connects TRBV7-9 to TRBJ1-1; D is perhaps TRBD1 (5 bases). There are 14 residues in the CDR3. Germline CDR1 and CDR2: SEHNR and FQNEAQ (reference sequence). Trimming took off 3 bases at V and 0 bases at J, with 8 bases between the two ends.

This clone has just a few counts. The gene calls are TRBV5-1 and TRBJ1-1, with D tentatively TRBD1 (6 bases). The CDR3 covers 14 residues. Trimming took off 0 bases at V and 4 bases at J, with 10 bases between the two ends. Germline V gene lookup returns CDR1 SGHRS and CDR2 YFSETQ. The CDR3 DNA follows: TGCGCCAGCAGCTTGGAGCAGGGGCGCACTGAAGCTTTCTTT. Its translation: CASSLEQGRTEAFF.

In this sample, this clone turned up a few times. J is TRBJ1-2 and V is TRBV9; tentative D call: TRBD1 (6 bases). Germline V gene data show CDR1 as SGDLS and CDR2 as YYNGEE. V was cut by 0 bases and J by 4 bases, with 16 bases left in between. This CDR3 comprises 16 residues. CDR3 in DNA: TGTGCCAGCAGCGTAGAGTGGGGGCGACTCCTCTATGGCTACACCTTC. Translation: CASSVEWGRLLYGYTF.

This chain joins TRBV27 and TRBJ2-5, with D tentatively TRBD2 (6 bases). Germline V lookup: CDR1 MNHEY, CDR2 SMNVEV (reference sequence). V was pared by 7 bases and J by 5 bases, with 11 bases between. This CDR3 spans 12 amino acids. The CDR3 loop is CASKGGPETQYF. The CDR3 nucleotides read TGTGCCAGCAAAGGAGGGCCGGAGACCCAGTACTTC.

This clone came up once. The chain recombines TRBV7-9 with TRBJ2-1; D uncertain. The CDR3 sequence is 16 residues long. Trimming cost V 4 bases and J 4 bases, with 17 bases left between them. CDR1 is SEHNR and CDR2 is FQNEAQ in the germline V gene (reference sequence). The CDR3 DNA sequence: TGTGCCAGCAGCTCCTCCTTTAGTGGTCGTTACAATGAGCAGTTCTTC. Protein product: CASSSSFSGRYNEQFF.

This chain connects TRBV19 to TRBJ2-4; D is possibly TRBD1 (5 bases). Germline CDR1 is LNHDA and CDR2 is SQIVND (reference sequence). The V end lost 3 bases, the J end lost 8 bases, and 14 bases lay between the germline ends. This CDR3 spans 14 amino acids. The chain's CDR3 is CASSIGQGGDIQYF. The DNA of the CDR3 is TGTGCCAGTAGTATCGGGCAGGGCGGTGACATTCAGTACTTC. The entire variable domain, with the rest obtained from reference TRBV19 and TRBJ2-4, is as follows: DGGITQSPKYLFRKEGQNVTLSCEQNLNHDAMYWYRQDPGQGLRLIYYSQIVNDFQKGDIAEGYSVSREKKESFPLTVTSAQKNPTAFYLCASSIGQGGDIQYFGAGTRLSVL.

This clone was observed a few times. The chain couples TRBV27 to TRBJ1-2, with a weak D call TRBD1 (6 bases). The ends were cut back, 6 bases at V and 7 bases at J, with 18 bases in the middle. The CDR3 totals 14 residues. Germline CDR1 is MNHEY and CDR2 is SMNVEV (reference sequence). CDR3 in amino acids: CASRRGGRVGGYTF. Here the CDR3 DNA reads TGTGCCAGCAGGAGGGGGGGCAGGGTAGGTGGCTACACCTTC.

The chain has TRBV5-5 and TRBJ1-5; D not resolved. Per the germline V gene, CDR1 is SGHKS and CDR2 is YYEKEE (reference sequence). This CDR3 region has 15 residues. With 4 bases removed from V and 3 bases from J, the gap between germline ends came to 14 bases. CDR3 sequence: CASSPGVSDNQPQHF. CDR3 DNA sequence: TGTGCCAGCAGCCCGGGTGTTAGTGACAATCAGCCCCAGCATTTT. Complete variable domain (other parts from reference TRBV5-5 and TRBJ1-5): DAGVTQSPTHLIKTRGQQVTLRCSPISGHKSVSWYQQVLGQGPQFIFQYYEKEERGRGNFPDRFSARQFPNYSSELNVNALLLGDSALYLCASSPGVSDNQPQHFGDGTRLSIL.

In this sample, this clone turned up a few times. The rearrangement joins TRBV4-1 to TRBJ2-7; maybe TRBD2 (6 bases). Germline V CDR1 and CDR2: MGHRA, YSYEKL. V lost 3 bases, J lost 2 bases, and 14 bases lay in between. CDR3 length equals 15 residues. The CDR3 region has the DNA TGCGCCAGCAGCCATCGGTATTCGGGGGCCTACGAGCAGTACTTC. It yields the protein CASSHRYSGAYEQYF.

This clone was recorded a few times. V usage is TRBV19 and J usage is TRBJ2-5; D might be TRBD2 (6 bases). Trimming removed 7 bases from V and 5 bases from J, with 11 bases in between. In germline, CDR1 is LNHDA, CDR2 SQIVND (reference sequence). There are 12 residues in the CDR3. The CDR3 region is CASNRAGETQYF. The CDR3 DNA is TGTGCCAGTAATAGGGCGGGGGAGACCCAGTACTTC.

The CDR3 loop reads CASRLPGLPRKTQYF. CDR3 nucleotide sequence: TGTGCCAGCAGGCTCCCGGGACTCCCAAGGAAGACCCAGTACTTC. The chain joins TRBV6-7 to TRBJ2-5; D might be TRBD2 (6 bases). TRBV6-7 is labeled an ORF, and its function is uncertain. Deletions cut 6 bases from V and 6 bases from J, with 20 bases between. CDR3 size: 15 residues.

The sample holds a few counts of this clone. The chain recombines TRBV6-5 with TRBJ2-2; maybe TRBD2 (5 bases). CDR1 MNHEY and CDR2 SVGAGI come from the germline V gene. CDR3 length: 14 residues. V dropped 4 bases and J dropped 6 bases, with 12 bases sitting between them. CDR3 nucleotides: TGTGCCAGCAGTTTGGGGAGATTGTCCGGGGAGCTGTTTTTT. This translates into CASSLGRLSGELFF.